The present T cell receptor (beta chain) was sequenced within a study of T cells in Graves' hyperthyroidism and ophthalmopathy. Overall study results and limits: It was a median about 7.1 months before onset that the model predicted ophthalmopathy.

RNA transcripts served as the template for amplifying TCR beta CDR3 regions. An initial round of RT-PCR targeting the TCR CDR3 relied on the HTBI primer set. TCRdb analysed the multiplex PCR reads with MiXCR anew, one entry per CDR3 protein. The table lists under 600,000 distinct CDR3 sequences, 15% to 20% of them singletons. Germline V gene sequence: CDR1 SGHRS, CDR2 YFSETQ. V trimming: 5 bases; J trimming: 1 base; junction bases outside the gene matches: 6. The CDR3 length is 15 residues. Uncontrolled infection, other autoimmune disease, pregnancy or lactation led to exclusion. In this sample, this clonotype turned up a few times. Its antigen is undetermined.

The chain is built from TRBV5-1 and TRBJ1-5; 7 bases agree with TRBD1. Sequencing was done on a sample of blood. The TCR sequence derives from a middle-aged woman with Graves' ophthalmopathy. CDR3 coding DNA: TGCGCCAGCAGTACAGGGGAGTCAAGCAATCAGCCCCAGCATTTT. Translating gives CASSTGESSNQPQHF.